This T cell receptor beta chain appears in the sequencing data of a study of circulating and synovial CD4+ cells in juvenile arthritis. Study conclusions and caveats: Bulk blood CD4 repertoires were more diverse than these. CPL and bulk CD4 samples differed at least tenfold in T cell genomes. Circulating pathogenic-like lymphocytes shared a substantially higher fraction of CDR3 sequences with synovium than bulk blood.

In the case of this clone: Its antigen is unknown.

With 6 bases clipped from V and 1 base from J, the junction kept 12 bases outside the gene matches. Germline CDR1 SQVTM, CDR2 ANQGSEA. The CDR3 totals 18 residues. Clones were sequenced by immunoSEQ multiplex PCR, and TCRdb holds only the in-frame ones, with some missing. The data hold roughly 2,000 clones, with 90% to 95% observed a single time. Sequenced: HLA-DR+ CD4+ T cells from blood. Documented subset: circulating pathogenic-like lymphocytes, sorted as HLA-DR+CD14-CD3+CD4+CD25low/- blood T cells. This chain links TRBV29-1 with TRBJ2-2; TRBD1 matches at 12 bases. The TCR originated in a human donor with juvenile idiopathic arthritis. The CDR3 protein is CSVSVGTGGPKNTGELFF. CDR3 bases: TGCAGCGTATCAGTCGGGACAGGGGGCCCCAAGAACACCGGGGAGCTGTTTTTT.